This TCR beta chain emerged from a study of blood T cell repertoires in COVID-19 (dated by TCRdb to 2018 to 2021). Study-wide context: Samples from collaborators originated in the United States, Italy and Spain and spanned both the acute and convalescent phases of COVID-19. The prospective study material was composed of cDNA or gDNA derived from T cells, B-cell-depleted T cells, or PBMCs. The dataset comprised deeply sampled blood TCRbeta repertoires from subjects exposed to, actively infected with, or recovered from COVID-19. The repertoires were made available in a free public database intended to serve as a resource for research on the immune response to SARS-CoV-2. Samples were obtained from the ongoing ImmuneRACE study (first 160 participants) and from about 1,300 subjects provided by 6 global collaborators. Sample metadata almost always included a de-identified subject ID, COVID-19 status, age in years and sex. Where HLA class I and class II types were available, the types were taken from metadata supplied by the sample provider, not from assay-based typing. The research as a whole found: The amount of clinical and demographic metadata varied by source and participant and was provided uncurated.

The immunoSEQ Assay, a bias-controlled multiplex PCR, was used to amplify TCRbeta CDR3 regions from genomic DNA. On the study's bioinformatics: Within the assay, amplification of reference gene primers was used to estimate how many nucleated cells each sample contained. To quantify the absolute abundance of each unique TCRbeta CDR3 rearrangement, sequence reads were collapsed and filtered. For each sample, productive Simpson clonality was calculated by taking the square root of Simpson's diversity index across productive rearrangements. This immuneACCESS table, as held by TCRdb, lists in-frame sequences with V and J called but not all clones. Of the missing ones, under half trace to an unresolved V gene in checked studies; the others have no known cause. That table gives V, J and clone size, and the DNA gave D and trimming. Present in this sample are some 110,000 clones, around 84% of which were seen just once. The top ten hold less than 1.5% of the sample.

Collaborating institutions collected whole blood in K2EDTA tubes following their own protocols. Collaborator samples were shipped for TCRbeta analysis as frozen whole blood, isolated PBMCs, or DNA extracted from either sample type. The CDR3 numbers 12 residues from cysteine through phenylalanine. Of all the DNA, just the CDR3 is kept, 36 bases in frame from base 1. Deletion took 6 bases off V and 6 bases off J, with a span of 9 bases between the germline ends. According to the germline V gene, CDR1 reads MNHEY and CDR2 reads SVGAGI. As for this clone: Its target antigen remains unknown. It has no much larger one-base neighbor in the sample; base qualities were not kept.

The rearranged chain carries TRBV6-5 and TRBJ1-5, with the D gene uncertain. The sequence was collected from a man between 35 and 55 years old with acute or convalescent COVID-19. Input material: peripheral blood. This receptor has the CDR3 CASRAGIQPQHF. The sequence in DNA is TGTGCCAGCAGGGCGGGGATTCAGCCCCAGCATTTT.